These 3 T cell receptor beta chains originate from one sample sequenced in a study of blood T cell repertoires in COVID-19. Profiling relied on immunoSEQ multiplex PCR, and the TCRdb table lists in-frame clones only, not all of them. The sample yields around 500,000 clones, around 85% seen once. The specimen was peripheral blood. The receptors were gathered from a human donor in a cohort sampled during active COVID-19.

The chain has TRBV30 and TRBJ2-7; 8 nucleotides line up with TRBD1. CDR3 length: 13 amino acids. V shed 4 bases, J shed 3 bases, and the junction held 5 bases outside the gene matches. Germline V CDR1 and CDR2: GTSNPN, SVGIG (reference sequence). Here the CDR3 DNA reads TGTGCCTGGACCGGGACAGGCTACTACGAGCAGTACTTC. Its protein product is CAWTGTGYYEQYF.

The chain joins TRBV24-1 to TRBJ2-1; TRBD1 matches at 7 bases. V lost 0 bases, J lost 9 bases, and 13 bases stayed unmatched. This CDR3 is built from 17 residues. Germline-derived CDR1 and CDR2 are KGHDR and SFDVKD. Here the CDR3 reads CATSDLQTGLSDFEQFF. The CDR3 DNA reads TGTGCCACCAGTGATTTGCAGACAGGGTTGTCGGATTTTGAGCAGTTCTTC.

The chain combines TRBV28 with TRBJ2-7, with TRBD1 matching over 8 bases. The CDR3 extends over 17 amino acids. Germline V lookup: CDR1 MDHEN, CDR2 SYDVKM. V gave up 5 bases and J gave up 0 bases; unmatched junction bases: 12. The CDR3 DNA is TGTGCCAGCAGTCCCCTCGGACAGGGTTGGGCCTCCTACGAGCAGTACTTC. Encoded protein: CASSPLGQGWASYEQYF.